Here is one T cell receptor (beta chain) with its context. The CDR3 is 16 residues long. Germline loops: CDR1 SGHRS, CDR2 YFSETQ. The germline V and J ends were trimmed by 0 bases and 3 bases, with 12 bases remaining between them. The sample originates from a study of blood T cell repertoires in COVID-19. Study at large: Each recovered donor of Cohort 3 presented with two negative PCRs, clearance, or symptom resolution.

TCRdb's table, derived via immunoSEQ multiplex PCR, lists solely in-frame clones and lacks some. This sample has roughly 200,000 clones, with around 85% found just once. This sequence originates from a woman aged 50 to 65 in a cohort exposed to, infected with or recovered from COVID-19 (not recorded which). The genes are TRBV5-1 and TRBJ2-2; D might be TRBD1 (7 bases). Sample: PBMCs or T cells enriched from blood (not recorded which). The DNA for the CDR3 is TGCGCCAGCAGCTTGGCCATCAGGGGGGACACCGGGGAGCTGTTTTTT. Residues: CASSLAIRGDTGELFF.